This TCR beta chain was identified during a study of blood T cell repertoires in COVID-19. Background on the study: Material from acute and convalescent COVID-19 was sourced from the United States, Italy and Spain. PBMCs, B-cell-depleted T cells, or T cells provided the cDNA or gDNA that made up the material.

In the study's own analysis: Counts of nucleated cells, estimated from reference gene primer amplification, were obtained. Generated by immunoSEQ multiplex PCR, the TCRdb table keeps only in-frame clones and is missing some. That table is the source of V, J and clone size, and D and trimming were worked out from the DNA. The sample comprises around 300,000 clones, 88% of which are singletons, and approximately 4% rests with the top ten. V was trimmed by 0 bases and J by 8 bases, leaving 10 bases between them. CDR3 size: 13 residues. CDR1 and CDR2 (germline): SGHTA, FQGNSA. The chain couples TRBV7-2 to TRBJ1-2; perhaps TRBD1 as D (6 bases). This TCR was recovered from a woman aged 45-60 years with active or convalescent COVID-19. Sequenced: peripheral blood. CDR3 protein: CASSLAGHGGYTF. The CDR3 DNA sequence: TGTGCCAGCAGCTTAGCGGGACACGGAGGCTACACCTTC.